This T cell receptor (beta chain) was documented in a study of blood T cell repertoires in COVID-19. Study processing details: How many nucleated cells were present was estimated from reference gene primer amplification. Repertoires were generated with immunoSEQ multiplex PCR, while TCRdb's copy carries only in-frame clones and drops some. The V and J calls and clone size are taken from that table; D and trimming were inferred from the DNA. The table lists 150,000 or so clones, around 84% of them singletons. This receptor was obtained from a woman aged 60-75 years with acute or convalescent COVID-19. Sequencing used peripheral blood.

The CDR3 DNA sequence: TGTGCCAGCAGTTTAGGGGACAGGGCTTATGGCTACACCTTC. It codes for CASSLGDRAYGYTF. The chain combines TRBV28 with TRBJ1-2; TRBD1 aligns across 9 bases. Germline V gene sequence: CDR1 MDHEN, CDR2 SYDVKM. V was pared by 2 bases and J by 5 bases, with 3 bases of the junction left unmatched. The CDR3 is 14 amino acids.